This T cell receptor beta chain came from a study of Ad26.COV2.S vaccination and SARS-CoV-2 variants. General study points: Comparable non-spike TCR breadth was observed in vaccine and placebo recipients.

This clone was detected only once. Its antigen remains unidentified. The CDR3 has 16 residues. The V end lost 0 bases, the J end lost 6 bases, and 16 bases lay between the germline ends. CDR1 is SGHRS, CDR2 YFSETQ, per germline. Assay used: immunoSEQ multiplex PCR; TCRdb lists only in-frame clones, some missing. The data show under 550,000 clones, over 75% seen once. The treatment here: roughly 18 received Ad26.COV2.S at low or high dose, single or two shots; about 5 received placebo; per-sample allocation not given. Samples came from day 63 after the first vaccine or placebo injection. Boston supplied an adult donor aged 18-55 years.

V and J are TRBV5-1 and TRBJ2-1; D might be TRBD2 (6 bases). The TCR originated in a person between 18 and 65 years old who received the Ad26.COV2.S COVID-19 vaccine or a placebo. The material sequenced was peripheral blood, taken in a trial of Ad26.COV2.S vaccine versus placebo. The CDR3 reads CASSLVSGGKPNEQFF. CDR3 nucleotide sequence: TGCGCCAGCAGCTTGGTGTCCGGAGGGAAACCCAATGAGCAGTTCTTC.